This T cell receptor beta chain was found in a study of blood T cell repertoires in COVID-19. Study summary: COVID-19 samples from acute and convalescent phases originated in the United States, Italy and Spain. Sources were T cells, B-cell-depleted T cells, or PBMCs; the material itself was cDNA or gDNA.

Per the authors' pipeline: Reference gene primers were amplified, and this amplification served to estimate nucleated cell counts. Clones were read by immunoSEQ multiplex PCR, and TCRdb kept only the in-frame ones, dropping some. V and J calls and clone size are given by that table; D and trimming were obtained from the DNA. The table includes about 210,000 clones, around 90% detected once. The CDR3 contains 15 residues. Germline trimming cut 1 base from V and 8 bases from J; bases unmatched to any gene: 9. The V gene's germline CDR1 is LNHDA and CDR2 SQIVND (reference sequence). The source material was peripheral blood. This chain uses TRBV19 with TRBJ2-3; 7 bases match TRBD2. This TCR derives from a man younger than 35 with active or convalescent COVID-19. CDR3 coding DNA: TGTGCCAGTAGTATAGCGGGAGGCTTAAAGGGTACGCAGTATTTT. Protein product: CASSIAGGLKGTQYF.